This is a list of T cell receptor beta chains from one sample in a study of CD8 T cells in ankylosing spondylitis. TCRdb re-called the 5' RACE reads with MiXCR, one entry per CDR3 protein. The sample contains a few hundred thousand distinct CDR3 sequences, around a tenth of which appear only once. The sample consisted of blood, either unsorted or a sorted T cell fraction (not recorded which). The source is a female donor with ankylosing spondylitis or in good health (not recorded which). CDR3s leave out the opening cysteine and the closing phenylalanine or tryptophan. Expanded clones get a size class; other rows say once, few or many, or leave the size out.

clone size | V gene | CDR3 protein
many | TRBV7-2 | ASSLVGTSLDNEQF
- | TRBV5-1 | ASSQAQGAYNEQF
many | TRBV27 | ASRTSVATNEKLF
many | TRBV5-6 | ASSRTVNTEAF
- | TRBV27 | ASSGTSGLGLIGELF
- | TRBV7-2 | ASSVGTSGSGQETQY
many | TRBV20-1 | SARESGRASLSSQF
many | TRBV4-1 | ASSQDPVPSGGSYNEQF
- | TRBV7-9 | ASSRDGPNEKLF
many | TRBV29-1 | SVGGGNQPQH
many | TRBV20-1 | SARSGGLAKNIQY
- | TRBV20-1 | SAKGPNPGELF
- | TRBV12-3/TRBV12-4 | ASSLAYYEQY
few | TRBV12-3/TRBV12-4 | ASRTATSGNEQF
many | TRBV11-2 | ASSLERPETQY
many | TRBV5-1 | ASSSPGTVLETQY
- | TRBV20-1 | SALTPQAGSSYEQY
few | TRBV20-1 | SASRASGANVLT
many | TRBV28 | ASSIGGVEDTQY
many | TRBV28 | ASIPVPGNTDTQY
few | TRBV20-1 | SARDFRLAGAYEQY
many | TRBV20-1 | SAGGGGPTDTQY
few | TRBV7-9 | ASSLSAGAGYNEQF